This paragraph reports one TCR beta chain. Its antigen is unknown. Base qualities are not recorded, but no much larger clone differs from it by a single base. In this study, focal radiation therapy paired with CTLA-4 blockade (ipilimumab) was tested in patients who had chemo-refractory metastatic non-small-cell lung cancer. The V end loses 1 base and the J end loses 1 base, and a stretch of 14 bases separates them. Counted from cysteine to phenylalanine, this CDR3 has 16 amino acids. The retained sequence is limited to the CDR3, 48 bases, with the frame set at the first base. CDR1 is given as LGHNA and CDR2 as YNFKEQ, both from the germline V gene. This record belongs to a study of radiotherapy plus CTLA-4 blockade in lung cancer (dated by TCRdb to between 2018 and 2020). For the study in its entirety: Objective responses were observed in 18% of enrolled patients, and disease control was achieved in approximately 32%. What the research found in general, with its limitations: After treatment with radiotherapy and ipilimumab, TCR clones that originated in tumors expanded in peripheral blood. Increased serum interferon-beta after radiation, together with early dynamic changes in blood T cell clones, were reported to be the strongest predictors of response.

The receptor library was made with the immunoSEQ multiplex PCR assay. Entries here come from immuneACCESS through TCRdb and include only in-frame sequences with V and J called. Some clones fail to appear in such tables; in the studies checked, an unresolved V gene covers under half of the shortfall, and the cause of the remainder is unknown. This sample has under 100,000 clones in its table, and about 80% of those were observed once. The ten largest clones represent more than 14% of the sample. The source was peripheral blood, collected from a patient treated with radiotherapy plus ipilimumab. The receptor was isolated from a human donor with non-small cell lung cancer that progressed on radiotherapy plus ipilimumab. The chain joins TRBV4-2 to TRBJ2-7; the D match is possibly TRBD1 or TRBD2, with 6 bases aligned in each. In nucleotide form, the sequence is TGTGCCAGCAGCCAAGTGGAGGTAGGGGGGTCCTACGAGCAGTACTTC. Its amino acids are CASSQVEVGGSYEQYF.